The clone carrying this TCR beta chain was found once. The CDR3 covers 11 residues. Trimming left V 1 base short and J 1 base short, with 1 base between. In germline, CDR1 is DFQATT, CDR2 SNEGSKA (reference sequence). Libraries were prepared by immunoSEQ multiplex PCR; TCRdb keeps only in-frame clonotypes and omits some of them. The sample lists about 46,000 clones, approximately 88% occurring once. The data were taken from a study of OX40 agonist ivuxolimab in advanced cancers. V and J are TRBV20-1 and TRBJ1-1; no firm D call. The material sequenced was CD4+ or CD8+ T cells sorted from blood, taken in a trial of the OX40 agonist ivuxolimab. This receptor was taken from an adult with an advanced solid tumor such as melanoma, head and neck, liver or kidney cancer. Written as DNA, the CDR3 is TGCAGTGCTAGAGGGAACACTGAAGCTTTCTTT. Translating it yields CSARGNTEAFF.